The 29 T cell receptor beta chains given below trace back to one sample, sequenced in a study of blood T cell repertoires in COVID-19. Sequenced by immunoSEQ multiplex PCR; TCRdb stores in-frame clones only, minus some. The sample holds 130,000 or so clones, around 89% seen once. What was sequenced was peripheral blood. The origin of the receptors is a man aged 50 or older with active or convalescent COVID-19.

DNA of the CDR3: TGTGCCAGCAGGAGGGACAGGCCATACACTGAAGCTTTCTTT. It is translated as CASRRDRPYTEAFF. The chain combines TRBV28 with TRBJ1-1; 8 nucleotides match TRBD1. The CDR3 consists of 14 residues. Germline CDR1 and CDR2: MDHEN and SYDVKM. After removal of 6 bases from V and 3 bases from J, the junction contained 6 bases not matched to a gene.

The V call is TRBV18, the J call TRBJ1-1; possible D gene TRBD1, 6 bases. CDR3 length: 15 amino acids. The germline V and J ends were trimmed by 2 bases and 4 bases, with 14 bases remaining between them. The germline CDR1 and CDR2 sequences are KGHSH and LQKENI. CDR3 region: CASSPGQGPITEAFF. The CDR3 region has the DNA TGTGCCAGCTCACCAGGGCAGGGGCCGATCACTGAAGCTTTCTTT.

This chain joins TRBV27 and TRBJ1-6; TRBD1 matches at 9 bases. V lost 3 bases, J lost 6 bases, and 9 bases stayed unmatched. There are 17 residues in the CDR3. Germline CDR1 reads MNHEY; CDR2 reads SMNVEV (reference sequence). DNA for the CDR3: TGTGCCAGCAGTTTGTGGGACAGGGTGAAGCGTAATTCACCCCTCCACTTT. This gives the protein CASSLWDRVKRNSPLHF.

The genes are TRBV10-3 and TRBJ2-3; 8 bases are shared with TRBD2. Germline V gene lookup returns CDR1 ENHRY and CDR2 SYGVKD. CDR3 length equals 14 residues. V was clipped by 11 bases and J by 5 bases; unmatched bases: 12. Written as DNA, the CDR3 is TGTGCCTCAGCGATCGGGCTAGCGGGAGATACGCAGTATTTT. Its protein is CASAIGLAGDTQYF.

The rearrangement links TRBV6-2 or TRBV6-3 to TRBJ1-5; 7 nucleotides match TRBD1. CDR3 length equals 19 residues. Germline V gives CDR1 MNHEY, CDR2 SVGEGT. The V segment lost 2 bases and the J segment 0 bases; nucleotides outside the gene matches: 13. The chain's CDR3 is CASSYRNPGTDYSNQPQHF. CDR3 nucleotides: TGTGCCAGCAGTTACCGAAATCCCGGGACAGACTATAGCAATCAGCCCCAGCATTTT.

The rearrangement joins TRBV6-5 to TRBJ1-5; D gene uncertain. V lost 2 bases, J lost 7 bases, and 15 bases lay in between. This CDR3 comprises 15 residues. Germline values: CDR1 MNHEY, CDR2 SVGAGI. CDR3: CASSYRPPGEQPQHF. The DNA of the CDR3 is TGTGCCAGCAGTTACCGGCCCCCCGGAGAGCAGCCCCAGCATTTT.

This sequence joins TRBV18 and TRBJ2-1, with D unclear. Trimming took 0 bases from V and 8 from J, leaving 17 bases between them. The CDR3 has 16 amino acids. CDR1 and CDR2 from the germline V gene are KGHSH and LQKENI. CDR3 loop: CASSPPTGNGYDEQFF. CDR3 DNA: TGTGCCAGCTCACCACCGACGGGTAATGGTTACGATGAGCAGTTCTTC.

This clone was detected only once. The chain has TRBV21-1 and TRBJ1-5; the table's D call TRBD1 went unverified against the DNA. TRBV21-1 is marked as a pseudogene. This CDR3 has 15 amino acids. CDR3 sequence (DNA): TGTGCCAGCAGCAAAGTTGACAGGGGGCCACAGCCCCAGCATTTT. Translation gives CASSKVDRGPQPQHF.

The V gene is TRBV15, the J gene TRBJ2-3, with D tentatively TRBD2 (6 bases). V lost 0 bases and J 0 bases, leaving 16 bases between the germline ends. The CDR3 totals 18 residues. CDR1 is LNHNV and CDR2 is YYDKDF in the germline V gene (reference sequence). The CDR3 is CATSRDPVGGFSTDTQYF. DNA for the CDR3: TGTGCCACCAGCAGAGATCCGGTCGGGGGTTTTAGCACAGATACGCAGTATTTT.

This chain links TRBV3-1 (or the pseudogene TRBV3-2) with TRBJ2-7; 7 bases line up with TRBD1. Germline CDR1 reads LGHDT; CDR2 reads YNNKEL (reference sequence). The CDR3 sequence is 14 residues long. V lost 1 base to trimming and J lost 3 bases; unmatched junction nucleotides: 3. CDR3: CASSQGQGFYEQYF. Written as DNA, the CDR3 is TGTGCCAGCAGCCAAGGACAGGGTTTCTACGAGCAGTACTTC.

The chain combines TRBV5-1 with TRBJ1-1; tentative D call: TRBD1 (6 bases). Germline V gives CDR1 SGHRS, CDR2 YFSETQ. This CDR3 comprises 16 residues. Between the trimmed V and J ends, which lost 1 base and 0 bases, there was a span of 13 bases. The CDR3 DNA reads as TGCGCCAGCAGCTTGTCGTTAGGACAGATGAACACTGAAGCTTTCTTT. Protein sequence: CASSLSLGQMNTEAFF. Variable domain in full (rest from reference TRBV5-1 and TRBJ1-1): KAGVTQTPRYLIKTRGQQVTLSCSPISGHRSVSWYQQTPGQGLQFLFEYFSETQRNKGNFPGRFSGRQFSNSRSEMNVSTLELGDSALYLCASSLSLGQMNTEAFFGQGTRLTVV.

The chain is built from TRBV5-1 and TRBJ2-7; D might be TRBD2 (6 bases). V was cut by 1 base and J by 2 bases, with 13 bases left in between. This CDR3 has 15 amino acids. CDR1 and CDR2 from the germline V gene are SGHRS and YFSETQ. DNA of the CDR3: TGCGCCAGCAGCTTGATCTCGGGGGACCCCTACGAGCAGTACTTC. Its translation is CASSLISGDPYEQYF.

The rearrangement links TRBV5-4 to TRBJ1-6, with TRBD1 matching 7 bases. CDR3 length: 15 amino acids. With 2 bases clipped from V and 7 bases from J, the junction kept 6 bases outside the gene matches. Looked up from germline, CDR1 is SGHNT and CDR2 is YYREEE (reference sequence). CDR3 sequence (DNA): TGTGCCAGCAGCTTTCAGACAGGGAGGAATTCACCCCTCCACTTT. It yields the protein CASSFQTGRNSPLHF.

CDR3 sequence reads: CASSQGQYEQYF. The CDR3 region has the DNA TGTGCCAGCAGCCAGGGACAGTACGAGCAGTACTTC. The chain recombines TRBV5-6 with TRBJ2-7; 7 positions agree with TRBD1. The CDR3 runs to 12 residues. Germline lookup yields CDR1 SGHDT and CDR2 YYEEEE. The trim removed 4 bases at V and 4 bases at J, leaving 2 bases unmatched.

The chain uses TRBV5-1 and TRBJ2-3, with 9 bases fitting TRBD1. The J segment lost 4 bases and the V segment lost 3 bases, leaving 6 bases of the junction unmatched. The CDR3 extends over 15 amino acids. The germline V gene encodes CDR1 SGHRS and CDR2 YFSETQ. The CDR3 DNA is TGCGCCAGCAGCTCGGGACAGGGCCCTTCAGATACGCAGTATTTT. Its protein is CASSSGQGPSDTQYF.

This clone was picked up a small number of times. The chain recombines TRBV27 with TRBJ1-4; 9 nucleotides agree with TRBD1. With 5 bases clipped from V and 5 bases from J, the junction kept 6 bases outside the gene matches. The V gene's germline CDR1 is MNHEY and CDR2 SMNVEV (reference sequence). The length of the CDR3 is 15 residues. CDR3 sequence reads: CASSEYRGRNEKLFF. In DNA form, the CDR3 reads TGTGCCAGCAGTGAATACAGGGGGCGGAATGAAAAACTGTTTTTT.

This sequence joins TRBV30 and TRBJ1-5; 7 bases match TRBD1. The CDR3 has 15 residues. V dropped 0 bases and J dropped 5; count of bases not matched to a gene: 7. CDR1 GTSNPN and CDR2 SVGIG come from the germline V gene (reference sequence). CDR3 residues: CAWSVLGTADQPQHF. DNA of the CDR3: TGTGCCTGGAGTGTACTTGGGACAGCAGATCAGCCCCAGCATTTT.

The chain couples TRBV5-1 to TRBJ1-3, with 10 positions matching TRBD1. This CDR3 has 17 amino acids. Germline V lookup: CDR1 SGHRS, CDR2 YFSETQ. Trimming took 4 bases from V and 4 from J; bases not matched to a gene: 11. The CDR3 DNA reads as TGCGCCAGCAGCAGAACCGGGACAGGGGAGTCGGGAAACACCATATATTTT. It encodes CASSRTGTGESGNTIYF.

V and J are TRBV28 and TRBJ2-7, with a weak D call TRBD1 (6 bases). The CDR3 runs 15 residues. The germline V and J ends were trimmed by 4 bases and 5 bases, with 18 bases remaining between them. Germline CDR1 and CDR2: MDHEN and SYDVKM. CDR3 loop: CASSSPIKDSHEQYF. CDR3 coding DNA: TGTGCCAGCAGTTCCCCCATCAAGGACAGCCACGAGCAGTACTTC.

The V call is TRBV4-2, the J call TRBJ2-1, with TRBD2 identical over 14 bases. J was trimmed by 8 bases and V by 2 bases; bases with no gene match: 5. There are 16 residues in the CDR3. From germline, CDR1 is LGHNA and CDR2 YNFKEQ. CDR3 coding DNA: TGTGCCAGCAGCCAACAACCGGGACTAGCGGGAGATGAGCAGTTCTTC. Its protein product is CASSQQPGLAGDEQFF.

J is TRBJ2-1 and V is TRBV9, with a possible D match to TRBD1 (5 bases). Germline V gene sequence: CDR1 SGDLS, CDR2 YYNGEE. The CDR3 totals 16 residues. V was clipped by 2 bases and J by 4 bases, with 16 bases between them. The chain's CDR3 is CASSVAGSSQYNEQFF. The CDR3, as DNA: TGTGCCAGCAGCGTGGCAGGGTCCTCCCAATACAATGAGCAGTTCTTC.

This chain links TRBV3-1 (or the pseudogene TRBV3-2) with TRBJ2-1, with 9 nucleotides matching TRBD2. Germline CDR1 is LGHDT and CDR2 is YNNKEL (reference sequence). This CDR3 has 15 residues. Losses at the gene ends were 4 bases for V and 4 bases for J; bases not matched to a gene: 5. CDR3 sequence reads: CASSRRGGLYNEQFF. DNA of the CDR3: TGTGCCAGCAGCCGGCGGGGGGGCCTTTACAATGAGCAGTTCTTC.

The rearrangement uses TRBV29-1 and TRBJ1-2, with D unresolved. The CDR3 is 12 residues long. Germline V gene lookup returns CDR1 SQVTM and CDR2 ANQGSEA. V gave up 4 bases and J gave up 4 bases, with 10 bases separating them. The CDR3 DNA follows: TGCAGCGTTGGCGAGTACTCCTATGGCTACACCTTC. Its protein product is CSVGEYSYGYTF.

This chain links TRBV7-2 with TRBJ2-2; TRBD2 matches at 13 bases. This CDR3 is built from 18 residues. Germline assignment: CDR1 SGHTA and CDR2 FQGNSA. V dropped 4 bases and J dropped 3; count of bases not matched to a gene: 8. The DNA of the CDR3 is TGTGCCAGCAGCTCCGTCGCGACTAGCGGGGGGTACACCGGGGAGCTGTTTTTT. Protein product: CASSSVATSGGYTGELFF. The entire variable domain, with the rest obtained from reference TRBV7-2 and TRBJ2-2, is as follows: GAGVSQSPSNKVTEKGKDVELRCDPISGHTALYWYRQSLGQGLEFLIYFQGNSAPDKSGLPSDRFSAERTGGSVSTLTIQRTQQEDSAVYLCASSSVATSGGYTGELFFGEGSRLTVL.

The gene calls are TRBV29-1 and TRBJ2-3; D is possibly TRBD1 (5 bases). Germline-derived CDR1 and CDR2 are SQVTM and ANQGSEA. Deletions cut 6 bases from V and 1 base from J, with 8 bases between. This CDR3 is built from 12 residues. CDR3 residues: CSVGHGTDTQYF. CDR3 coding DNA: TGCAGCGTCGGACACGGCACAGATACGCAGTATTTT.

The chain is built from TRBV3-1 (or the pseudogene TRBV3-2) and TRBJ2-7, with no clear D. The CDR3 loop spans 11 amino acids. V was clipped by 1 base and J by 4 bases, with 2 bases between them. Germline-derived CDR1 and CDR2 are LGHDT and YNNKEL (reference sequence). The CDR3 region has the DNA TGTGCCAGCAGCCAAGCTTACGAGCAGTACTTC. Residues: CASSQAYEQYF.

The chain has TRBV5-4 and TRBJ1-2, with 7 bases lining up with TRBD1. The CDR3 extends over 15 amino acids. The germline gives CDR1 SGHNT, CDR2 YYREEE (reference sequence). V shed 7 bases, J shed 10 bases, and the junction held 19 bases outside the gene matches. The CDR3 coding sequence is TGTGCCAGCCGGACAGGAAAATTAAAGGTGGATGACTACACCTTC. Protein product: CASRTGKLKVDDYTF.

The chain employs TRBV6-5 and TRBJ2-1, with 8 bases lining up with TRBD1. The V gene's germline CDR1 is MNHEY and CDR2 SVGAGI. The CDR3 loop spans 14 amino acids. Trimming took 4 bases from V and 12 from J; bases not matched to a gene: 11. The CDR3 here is CASSSKSDRELQFF. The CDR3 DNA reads TGTGCCAGCAGTTCTAAGTCGGACAGGGAGTTGCAGTTCTTC.

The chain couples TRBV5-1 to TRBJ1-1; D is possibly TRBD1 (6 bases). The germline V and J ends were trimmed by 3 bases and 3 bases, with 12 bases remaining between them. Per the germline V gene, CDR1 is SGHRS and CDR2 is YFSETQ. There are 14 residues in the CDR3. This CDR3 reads CASSSRGGYTEAFF. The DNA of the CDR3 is TGCGCCAGCAGCTCCAGGGGAGGGTACACTGAAGCTTTCTTT.